This entry features one T cell receptor (beta chain) sequence. Its antigen is not identified. The data were taken from a study of cytomegalovirus exposure and HLA in healthy donors. Findings and limits, study-wide: Reports credit the classifier with highly specific, highly sensitive diagnosis of cytomegalovirus status. Usually a TCR sequence was rare, but some public TCRs were found in many donors. Overall, approximately 150 TCR beta chains were annotated as cytomegalovirus-associated.

Sequenced by immunoSEQ multiplex PCR; TCRdb stores in-frame clones only, minus some. Of 200,000 to 300,000 clones listed, around 86% are singletons. The CDR3 runs 13 residues. V gave up 1 base and J gave up 4 bases, with 6 bases separating them. Germline-derived CDR1 and CDR2 are SGHDT and YYEEEE. Source material: PBMCs. The genes are TRBV5-6 and TRBJ2-1; D ambiguous. The receptor's source is a woman aged 30 to 39 in good health and CMV-seropositive. The DNA of the CDR3 is TGTGCCAGCAGCTTGATGAGGTACAATGAGCAGTTCTTC. Amino acids: CASSLMRYNEQFF.